The sequence of this T cell receptor beta chain was determined in a study of STAT5B mutations in CD4+ large granular lymphocyte leukemia. Study-level findings and limits: No patients shared main leukemic clonotypes, though roughly 25% appeared at low frequency elsewhere. Patient CD4-sorted repertoires stayed more clonal than healthy ones after leukemic-clone removal.

This was a survey-level run. Study processing details: Lowest detectable productive clonotype frequency was 2.59 x 10-5. Sequencing was performed with immunoSEQ multiplex PCR; in TCRdb, only in-frame clones are kept and a portion is missing. V and J calls and clone size follow that table, whereas D and trimming were derived from the DNA. The sample consists of tens of thousands of clones, 69% of them appearing once. A remark on this clone: Its specificity is not known.

Trimming took 5 bases from V and 8 from J; bases not matched to a gene: 8. Germline lookup yields CDR1 SGHRS and CDR2 YFSETQ. This CDR3 is 16 amino acids long. Sample: CD4+ T cells from blood buffy coats. This receptor was obtained from a human donor in good health. The chain recombines TRBV5-1 with TRBJ2-1; 15 bases line up with TRBD2. CDR3 sequence reads: CASRRTSGGASYEQFF. The CDR3, as DNA: TGCGCCAGCAGACGGACTAGCGGGGGGGCCAGCTATGAGCAGTTCTTC.